These T cell receptor beta chains were read from a single sample in a study of blood T cell repertoires in COVID-19. The repertoire was sequenced with immunoSEQ multiplex PCR; TCRdb's copy has only in-frame clones and lacks some. The table lists 270,000 or so clones, approximately 89% of them singletons, with approximately 1.2% in the top ten. The source material was PBMCs or T cells enriched from blood (not recorded which). The receptors originated from a woman in her forties with acute COVID-19. Each CDR3 is given with its conserved first and last residue. D genes are given only for firm matches. The size field is filled for only some rows; it gives once, few, many or a size class.

v_call	clone_size	j_call	d_call	cdr3_nt	cdr3_aa
TRBV2	-	TRBJ1-1	-	TGTGCCAGCAGTGACTTGGGGGGCGGGAGGACTGAAGCTTTCTTT	CASSDLGGGRTEAFF
TRBV12-3/TRBV12-4	once	TRBJ1-1	-	TGTGCCAGCAGTTTTAGGCGGGGCTCTGAAGCTTTCTTT	CASSFRRGSEAFF
TRBV29-1	-	TRBJ1-1	-	TGCAGCGTGAAAGATTATCGGGGGGACTTTATGAACACTGAAGCTTTCTTT	CSVKDYRGDFMNTEAFF
TRBV13	-	TRBJ2-3	TRBD1	TGTGCCAGCAGCGACGGGACAGCAACTAGCACAGATACGCAGTATTTT	CASSDGTATSTDTQYF
TRBV6-5	-	TRBJ1-2	-	TGTGCCAGCAGTTTCTTCGCCCAGGGCCTTGGCTACACCTTC	CASSFFAQGLGYTF
TRBV6-2/TRBV6-3	-	TRBJ2-5	TRBD2	TGTGCCAGCAGTTACTCGAAAAGGGGCGGGAGAGAGACCCAGTACTTC	CASSYSKRGGRETQYF
TRBV18	-	TRBJ2-7	-	TGTGCCAGCTCCACCGAGTCCCCAGGGTCTTTGAGGGAGCAGTACTTC	CASSTESPGSLREQYF
TRBV9	once	TRBJ2-7	TRBD1	TGTGCCAGCAGCGGGGGACGACAGGGCTCCTACGAGCAGTACTTC	CASSGGRQGSYEQYF
TRBV28	-	TRBJ1-2	-	TGTGCCAGCAGCAAAGCCGGCTATGGCTACACCTTC	CASSKAGYGYTF
TRBV10-3	once	TRBJ1-3	-	TGTGCCATCAGTGCAACACAGGTTCTCTCTGGAAACACCATATATTTT	CAISATQVLSGNTIYF
TRBV6-2/TRBV6-3	-	TRBJ1-1	-	TGTGCCAGCAGTTACAGGTCGGGTGAAGCTTTCTTT	CASSYRSGEAFF
TRBV7-9	-	TRBJ2-5	TRBD2	TGTGCCAGCAGCGCACGGACTAGCGGGAGAACGTTAGAGACCCAGTACTTC	CASSARTSGRTLETQYF
TRBV28	-	TRBJ1-2	-	TGTGCCAGCAGTTTATTTTCCTCGGGGGGTGGCTACACCTTC	CASSLFSSGGGYTF